This T cell receptor (beta chain) was identified during a study of blood T cell repertoires in COVID-19. Trimming took off 2 bases at V and 5 bases at J, with 17 bases between the two ends. The CDR3 spans 16 residues. CDR1 and CDR2 (germline): MNHEY, SMNVEV (reference sequence). In the authors' workflow: Amplification from reference gene primers served as the basis for estimated nucleated cell counts. The repertoire was sequenced with immunoSEQ multiplex PCR; TCRdb's copy has only in-frame clones and lacks some. V, J and clone size are those of that table, while D and trimming were read from the DNA. Among 150,000 to 200,000 clones listed, roughly 94% were seen once.

This TCR was recovered from a man between 25 and 39 years old with COVID-19, enrolled during active disease. Sequenced material: peripheral blood. The chain is built from TRBV27 and TRBJ2-3; maybe TRBD2 (6 bases). DNA for the CDR3: TGTGCCAGCAGTTTAAGGTGGGCGGGGCGGGGAGATACGCAGTATTTT. Amino acids: CASSLRWAGRGDTQYF.